This is a list of T cell receptor beta chains from one sample in a study of Ad26.COV2.S vaccination and SARS-CoV-2 variants. Using immunoSEQ multiplex PCR, the repertoire was profiled, and TCRdb retains in-frame clones only, with some absent. The data contain 430,000 or so clones, 75% to 95% of them singletons. The material sequenced was peripheral blood, taken in a trial of Ad26.COV2.S vaccine versus placebo. Receptors originate from a person between 18 and 59 years old who received the Ad26.COV2.S COVID-19 vaccine or a placebo. The CDR3 runs from the conserved cysteine through the conserved F or W. Fields, in order: J gene, clone size, D gene, V gene, CDR3 protein, CDR3 DNA. D genes are given only for firm matches. Only part of the rows carry a size: once, few, many, or a class if the clone is expanded.

TRBJ2-7 . TRBD2 TRBV4-3 CASSHGLAGLYEQYF TGCGCCAGCAGCCACGGACTAGCTGGTCTCTACGAGCAGTACTTC
TRBJ2-7 . . TRBV28 CASSLLVGNEQYF TGTGCCAGCAGTTTATTGGTCGGGAACGAGCAGTACTTC
TRBJ1-2 . . TRBV5-8 CASSPGTAANYGYTF TGTGCCAGCAGCCCCGGGACGGCAGCTAACTATGGCTACACCTTC
TRBJ1-1 . . TRBV5-1 CASSFGLPGRGYTEAFF TGCGCCAGCAGCTTCGGACTTCCGGGTCGAGGGTACACTGAAGCTTTCTTT
TRBJ1-3 few TRBD1 TRBV3-1/TRBV3-2 CASSSTGGSSGNTIYF TGTGCCAGCAGCTCAACAGGGGGCTCCTCTGGAAACACCATATATTTT
TRBJ1-2 . . TRBV3-1/TRBV3-2 CASSLKPVDTGYTF TGTGCCAGCAGCCTGAAACCGGTGGACACTGGCTACACCTTC
TRBJ2-7 . . TRBV19 CASSIDLAHGGEQYF TGTGCCAGTAGTATAGATCTGGCTCATGGGGGCGAGCAGTACTTC
TRBJ1-6 . . TRBV15 CATSREGSYNSPLHF TGTGCCACCAGCAGAGAGGGCTCCTATAATTCACCCCTCCACTTT
TRBJ2-7 . TRBD2 TRBV3-1/TRBV3-2 CASSLTRLASSYEQYF TGTGCCAGCAGCCTGACGAGACTAGCTAGTTCCTACGAGCAGTACTTC
TRBJ2-5 once . TRBV9 CASSVGEGEETQYF TGTGCCAGCAGCGTCGGTGAGGGGGAAGAGACCCAGTACTTC
TRBJ1-1 . . TRBV27 CASRKEIRNTEAFF TGTGCCAGCAGAAAGGAAATCAGGAACACTGAAGCTTTCTTT
TRBJ2-1 . TRBD1 TRBV6-5 CASSYSGQGAYNEQFF TGTGCCAGCAGTTACTCGGGACAGGGGGCATACAATGAGCAGTTCTTC
TRBJ2-1 . . TRBV7-2 CASSLDQVRQFF TGTGCCAGCAGCTTAGACCAAGTACGGCAGTTCTTC
TRBJ1-2 . . TRBV5-4 CASSLELEFGLDGYTF TGTGCCAGCAGCTTGGAGTTGGAGTTTGGTTTGGATGGCTACACCTTC
TRBJ1-2 few . TRBV19 CASKTTAGYGYTF TGTGCCAGTAAAACGACAGCGGGCTATGGCTACACCTTC
TRBJ1-4 . . TRBV5-1 CASSLEGAGEKLFF TGCGCCAGCAGCTTGGAGGGTGCAGGCGAAAAACTGTTTTTT
TRBJ2-5 . . TRBV5-1 CASSLAGLSQQETQYF TGCGCCAGCAGCTTGGCCGGCTTAAGTCAGCAAGAGACCCAGTACTTC
TRBJ2-3 . TRBD2 TRBV7-3 CASSPSRTSGRLTDTQYF TGTGCCAGCAGTCCCTCAAGGACTAGCGGGAGGCTTACAGATACGCAGTATTTT